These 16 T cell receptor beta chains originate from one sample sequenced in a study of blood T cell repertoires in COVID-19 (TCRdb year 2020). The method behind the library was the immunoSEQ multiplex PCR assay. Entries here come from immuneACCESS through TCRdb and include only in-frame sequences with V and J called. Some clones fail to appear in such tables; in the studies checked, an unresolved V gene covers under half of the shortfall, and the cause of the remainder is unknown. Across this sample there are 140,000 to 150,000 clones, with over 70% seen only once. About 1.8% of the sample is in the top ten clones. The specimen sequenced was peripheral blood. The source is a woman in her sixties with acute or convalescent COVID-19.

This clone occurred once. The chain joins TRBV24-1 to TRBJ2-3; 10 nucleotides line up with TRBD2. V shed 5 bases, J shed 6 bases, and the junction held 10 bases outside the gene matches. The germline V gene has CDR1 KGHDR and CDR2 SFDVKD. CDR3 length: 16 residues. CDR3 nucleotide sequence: TGTGCCACCAGTGGATTAGGGACTAGCGAACTCGATACGCAGTATTTT. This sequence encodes CATSGLGTSELDTQYF.

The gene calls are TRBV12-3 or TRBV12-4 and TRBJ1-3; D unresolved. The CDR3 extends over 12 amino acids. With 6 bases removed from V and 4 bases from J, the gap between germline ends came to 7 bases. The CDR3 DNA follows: TGTGCCAGCAGCATAGCGGGAAACACCATATATTTT. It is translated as CASSIAGNTIYF.

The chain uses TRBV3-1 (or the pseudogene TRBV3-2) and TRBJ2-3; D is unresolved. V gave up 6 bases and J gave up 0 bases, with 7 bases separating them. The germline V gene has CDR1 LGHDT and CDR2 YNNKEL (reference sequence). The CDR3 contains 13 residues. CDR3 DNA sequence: TGTGCCAGCAGGGCCTCTAGCACAGATACGCAGTATTTT. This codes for CASRASSTDTQYF.

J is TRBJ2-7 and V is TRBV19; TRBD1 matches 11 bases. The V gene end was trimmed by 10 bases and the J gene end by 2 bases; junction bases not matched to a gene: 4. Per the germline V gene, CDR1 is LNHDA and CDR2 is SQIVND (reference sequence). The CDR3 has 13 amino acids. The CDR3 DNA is TGTGCCACCTCGGACAGGGGGCCCTACGAGCAGTACTTC. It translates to CATSDRGPYEQYF.

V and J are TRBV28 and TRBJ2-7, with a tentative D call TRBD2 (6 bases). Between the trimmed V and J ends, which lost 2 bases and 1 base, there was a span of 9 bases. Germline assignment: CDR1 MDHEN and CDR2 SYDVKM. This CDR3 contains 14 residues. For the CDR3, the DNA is TGTGCCAGCAGTTTAGCGGGATGGTCCTACGAGCAGTACTTC. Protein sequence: CASSLAGWSYEQYF.

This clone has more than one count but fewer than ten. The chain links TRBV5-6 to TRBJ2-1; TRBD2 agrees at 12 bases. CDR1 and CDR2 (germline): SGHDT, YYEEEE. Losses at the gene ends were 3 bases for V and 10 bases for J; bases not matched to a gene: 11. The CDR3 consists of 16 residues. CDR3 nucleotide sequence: TGTGCCAGCAGCTCTGGACTAGCGGGACTACACCCCGAGCAGTTCTTC. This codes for CASSSGLAGLHPEQFF.

This chain's CDR3 is CASSLTSGHPNEQFF. The CDR3 DNA sequence: TGTGCCAGCAGTCTGACTAGCGGGCACCCCAATGAGCAGTTCTTC. The chain is built from TRBV27 and TRBJ2-1; 10 bases fit TRBD2. The V and J ends lost 5 bases and 6 bases, in that order; junction bases with no gene match: 7. The CDR3 loop spans 15 amino acids. Germline V CDR1 and CDR2: MNHEY, SMNVEV (reference sequence).

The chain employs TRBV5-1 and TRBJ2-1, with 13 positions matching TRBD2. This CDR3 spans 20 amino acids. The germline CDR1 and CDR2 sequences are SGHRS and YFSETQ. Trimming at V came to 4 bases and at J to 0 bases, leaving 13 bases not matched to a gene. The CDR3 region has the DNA TGCGCCAGCAGCCCTGGGGGACTAGCGGGAAACCCATCCTCCTACAATGAGCAGTTCTTC. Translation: CASSPGGLAGNPSSYNEQFF.

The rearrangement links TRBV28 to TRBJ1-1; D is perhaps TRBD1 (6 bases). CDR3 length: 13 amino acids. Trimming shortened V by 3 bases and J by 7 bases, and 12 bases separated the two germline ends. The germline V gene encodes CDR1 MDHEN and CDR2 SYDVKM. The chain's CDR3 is CASSLWTALEAFF. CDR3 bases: TGTGCCAGCAGTTTGTGGACAGCGCTTGAAGCTTTCTTT. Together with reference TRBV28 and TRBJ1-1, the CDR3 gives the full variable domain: DVKVTQSSRYLVKRTGEKVFLECVQDMDHENMFWYRQDPGLGLRLIYFSYDVKMKEKGDIPEGYSVSREKKERFSLILESASTNQTSMYLCASSLWTALEAFFGQGTRLTVV.

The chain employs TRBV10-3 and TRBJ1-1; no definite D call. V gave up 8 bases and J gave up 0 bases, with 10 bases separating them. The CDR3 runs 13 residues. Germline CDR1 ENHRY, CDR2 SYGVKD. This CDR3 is CAIRELMNTEAFF. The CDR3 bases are TGTGCCATCCGGGAACTGATGAACACTGAAGCTTTCTTT.

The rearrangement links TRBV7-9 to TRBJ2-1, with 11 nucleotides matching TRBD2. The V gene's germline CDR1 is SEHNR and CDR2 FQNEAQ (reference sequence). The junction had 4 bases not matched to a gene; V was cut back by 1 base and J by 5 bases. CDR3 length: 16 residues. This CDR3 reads CASSLVTSGRHNEQFF. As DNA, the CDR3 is TGTGCCAGCAGCTTAGTCACTAGCGGGAGACACAATGAGCAGTTCTTC. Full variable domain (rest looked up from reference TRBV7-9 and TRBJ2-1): DTGVSQNPRHKITKRGQNVTFRCDPISEHNRLYWYRQTLGQGPEFLTYFQNEAQLEKSRLLSDRFSAERPKGSFSTLEIQRTEQGDSAMYLCASSLVTSGRHNEQFFGPGTRLTVL.

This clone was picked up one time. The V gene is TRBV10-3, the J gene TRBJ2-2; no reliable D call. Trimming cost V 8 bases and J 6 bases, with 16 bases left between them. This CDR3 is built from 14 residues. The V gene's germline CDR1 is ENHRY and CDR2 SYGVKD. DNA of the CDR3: TGTGCCATCTCCCACGGAGCGACCCCCGGGGAGCTGTTTTTT. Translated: CAISHGATPGELFF.

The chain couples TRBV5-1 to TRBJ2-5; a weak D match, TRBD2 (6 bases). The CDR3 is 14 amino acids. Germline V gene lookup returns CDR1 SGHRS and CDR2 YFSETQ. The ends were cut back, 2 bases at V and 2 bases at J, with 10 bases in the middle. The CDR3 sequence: CASSFSSAQETQYF. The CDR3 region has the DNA TGCGCCAGCAGCTTTTCTAGCGCTCAAGAGACCCAGTACTTC.

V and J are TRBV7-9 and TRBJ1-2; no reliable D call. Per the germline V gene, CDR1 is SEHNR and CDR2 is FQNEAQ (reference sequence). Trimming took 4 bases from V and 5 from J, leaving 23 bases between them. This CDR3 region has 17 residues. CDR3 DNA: TGTGCCAGCAGCTCAGTTACCTCCGGTCAGAGGAAATATGGCTACACCTTC. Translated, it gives CASSSVTSGQRKYGYTF.

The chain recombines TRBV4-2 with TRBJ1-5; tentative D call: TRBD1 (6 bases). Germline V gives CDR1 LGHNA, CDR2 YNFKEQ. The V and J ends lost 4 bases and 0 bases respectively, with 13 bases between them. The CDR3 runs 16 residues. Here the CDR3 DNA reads TGTGCCAGCAGCCCGAGGACAGATTATAGCAATCAGCCCCAGCATTTT. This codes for CASSPRTDYSNQPQHF.

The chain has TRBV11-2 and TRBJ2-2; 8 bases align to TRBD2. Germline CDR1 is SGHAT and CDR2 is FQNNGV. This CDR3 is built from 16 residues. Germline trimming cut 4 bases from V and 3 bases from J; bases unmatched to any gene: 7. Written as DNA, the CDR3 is TGTGCCAGCAGCTCCATAGCGGGATTACACACCGGGGAGCTGTTTTTT. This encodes CASSSIAGLHTGELFF.